This TCR beta chain came from a study of stem cell transplantation in POMP-related autoinflammatory disease. Study conclusions and caveats: Fewer unique TRB V-J gene pairings were identified in patients with PRAID. PRAID patients trended toward lower TRB diversity and higher clonality in all analyzed T-cell subsets.

This clone is a singleton in its sample. Its antigen remains unknown. TCRdb keeps only in-frame clones here, not all; method: immunoSEQ multiplex PCR. The data contain tens of thousands of clones, roughly 93% of them singletons. The sequence came from a human patient with POMP-related autoinflammation and immune dysregulation (PRAID). T cells may partly derive from the graft donor. This sample comprised CD4+ T cells from PBMCs, obtained after stem cell transplantation.

The CDR3 nucleotides are TGTGCCAGCAGCCCCCGGGTACGGACAGGGGAAGATGAGCAGTTCTTC. Amino acid sequence: CASSPRVRTGEDEQFF. The chain has TRBV7-9 and TRBJ2-1, with 9 bases that match TRBD1. The CDR3 contains 16 residues. The junction had 13 bases not matched to a gene; V was cut back by 5 bases and J by 8 bases. From germline, CDR1 is SEHNR and CDR2 FQNEAQ (reference sequence).